Below, 28 T cell receptor beta chains from the same sample are listed, as sequenced in a study of blood T cell repertoires in COVID-19. The data were produced by immunoSEQ multiplex PCR, yet TCRdb's version contains in-frame clones alone and is incomplete. The sample lists a few hundred thousand clones; about 86% were seen once. Sequencing was carried out using peripheral blood. These TCRs come from a man aged 18-30 years with active or convalescent COVID-19.

This clone was seen a few times. This chain links TRBV7-2 with TRBJ2-7; D remains ambiguous. The V gene lost 5 bases and the J gene lost 4 bases, with 12 bases spanning the gap. Germline V CDR1 and CDR2: SGHTA, FQGNSA. CDR3 length: 13 residues. CDR3 sequence: CASSVSWAYEQYF. CDR3 DNA: TGTGCCAGCAGCGTGTCTTGGGCGTACGAGCAGTACTTC.

The chain recombines TRBV30 with TRBJ1-5; no firm D call. Looked up from germline, CDR1 is GTSNPN and CDR2 is SVGIG (reference sequence). This CDR3 contains 15 residues. Between the trimmed V and J ends, which lost 3 bases and 3 bases, there was a span of 15 bases. CDR3 bases: TGTGCCTGGAGCCTAGTAGGCAGTCTCAATCAGCCCCAGCATTTT. It specifies CAWSLVGSLNQPQHF.

V usage is TRBV5-8 and J usage is TRBJ1-5; perhaps TRBD1 as D (6 bases). The CDR3 consists of 16 residues. Germline CDR1 reads SGHTS; CDR2 reads YDEGEE. V lost 1 base and J 6 bases, leaving 17 bases between the germline ends. The CDR3 bases are TGTGCCAGCAGCTTGTTGATTCAGGGGTCGGGTCAGCCCCAGCATTTT. Translating it yields CASSLLIQGSGQPQHF.

This chain links TRBV19 with TRBJ1-2; 8 bases line up with TRBD1. Looked up from germline, CDR1 is LNHDA and CDR2 is SQIVND (reference sequence). The junction had 5 bases not matched to a gene; V was cut back by 7 bases and J by 7 bases. The CDR3 is 12 amino acids. The CDR3 nucleotides read TGTGCCAGTAACAGACAGGGGATTGGCTACACCTTC. Its protein product is CASNRQGIGYTF. Full variable domain (outside the CDR3, taken from reference TRBV19 and TRBJ1-2): DGGITQSPKYLFRKEGQNVTLSCEQNLNHDAMYWYRQDPGQGLRLIYYSQIVNDFQKGDIAEGYSVSREKKESFPLTVTSAQKNPTAFYLCASNRQGIGYTFGSGTRLTVV.

The rearrangement links TRBV19 to TRBJ1-2; D may be TRBD1 (5 bases). The CDR3 is 14 residues long. Trimming removed 7 bases from V and 7 bases from J, with 19 bases in between. Germline V gene lookup returns CDR1 LNHDA and CDR2 SQIVND (reference sequence). DNA of the CDR3: TGTGCCAGTACTTTTACCGGGACTGAGGCTGGCTACACCTTC. It yields the protein CASTFTGTEAGYTF.

This clone was counted once. The gene calls are TRBV4-2 and TRBJ1-5; a possible D gene is TRBD1 (5 bases). Trimming pared 1 base from V and 3 bases from J, leaving 19 bases between. From germline, CDR1 is LGHNA and CDR2 YNFKEQ. There are 18 residues in the CDR3. CDR3 sequence reads: CASSQAGGGEWVNQPQHF. DNA for the CDR3: TGTGCCAGCAGCCAAGCCGGGGGAGGGGAATGGGTCAATCAGCCCCAGCATTTT.

The chain employs TRBV11-3 and TRBJ2-3, with 11 bases identical to TRBD2. V lost 5 bases, J lost 2 bases, and 9 bases stayed unmatched. There are 17 residues in the CDR3. The V gene's germline CDR1 is SGHNT and CDR2 YENEEA. CDR3 in amino acids: CASSATSGGLLTDTQYF. The CDR3 DNA reads TGTGCCAGCAGCGCAACTAGCGGGGGCCTACTCACAGATACGCAGTATTTT.

The V gene is TRBV29-1, the J gene TRBJ1-2, with 9 bases fitting TRBD1. The germline V gene encodes CDR1 SQVTM and CDR2 ANQGSEA. CDR3 length: 13 residues. The V segment lost 8 bases and the J segment 6 bases; nucleotides outside the gene matches: 10. The CDR3 region is CSTTGGALHGYTF. CDR3 coding DNA: TGCAGCACAACAGGGGGCGCATTACATGGCTACACCTTC.

Regarding this clone: Additional DNA sequences in this sample encode the identical CDR3. The V call is TRBV6-5, the J call TRBJ2-7, with 9 bases fitting TRBD1. V gave up 3 bases and J gave up 4 bases; unmatched junction bases: 7. From germline, CDR1 is MNHEY and CDR2 SVGAGI. The CDR3 runs 15 residues. CDR3 nucleotide sequence: TGTGCCAGCAGTTATTCCACAGGGGGCGGGTACGAGCAGTACTTC. Its protein is CASSYSTGGGYEQYF.

This chain connects TRBV28 to TRBJ1-2; possible D gene TRBD1, 6 bases. CDR3 length equals 12 residues. Trimming pared 6 bases from V and 5 bases from J, leaving 10 bases between. CDR1 is MDHEN and CDR2 is SYDVKM in the germline V gene. Written as DNA, the CDR3 is TGTGCCAGCAGATCGGACAGTTATGGCTACACCTTC. Its protein product is CASRSDSYGYTF.

This chain uses TRBV18 with TRBJ1-1; 7 positions match TRBD1. After removal of 6 bases from V and 11 bases from J, the junction contained 12 bases not matched to a gene. Germline CDR1 reads KGHSH; CDR2 reads LQKENI. The CDR3 extends over 13 amino acids. CDR3 sequence (DNA): TGTGCCAGCTCGACAGGACAGGAGACACGGGCTTTCTTT. Its protein is CASSTGQETRAFF.

The J gene is TRBJ2-7, the V gene TRBV5-1, with D possibly TRBD1 on 6 matching bases. Germline loops: CDR1 SGHRS, CDR2 YFSETQ. V lost 0 bases to trimming and J lost 2 bases, with 9 bases between them. The CDR3 loop spans 14 amino acids. The CDR3 DNA follows: TGCGCCAGCAGCTTGGTTCAGGGGACCTACGAGCAGTACTTC. This codes for CASSLVQGTYEQYF.

V gene TRBV6-5 combines with J gene TRBJ2-7, with 10 positions matching TRBD1. This CDR3 has 15 amino acids. From germline, CDR1 is MNHEY and CDR2 SVGAGI. Germline trimming cut 6 bases from V and 2 bases from J; bases unmatched to any gene: 7. CDR3 residues: CASRDWGQGPYEQYF. CDR3 DNA: TGTGCCAGCAGGGATTGGGGACAGGGGCCCTACGAGCAGTACTTC.

This chain joins TRBV12-5 and TRBJ1-2, with D perhaps matching TRBD1 (6 bases). Germline CDR1 is LGHNT and CDR2 is FRNRAP. CDR3 length: 13 amino acids. V gave up 1 base and J gave up 5 bases, with 8 bases separating them. The CDR3 DNA reads as TGTGCTAGTGGTTTGGGCAGGGGTTATGGCTACACCTTC. Amino acids: CASGLGRGYGYTF.

The genes are TRBV6-5 and TRBJ1-1; D call uncertain. V shed 4 bases and J shed 7 bases, with 13 bases lying between them. Germline CDR1 is MNHEY and CDR2 is SVGAGI. The CDR3 contains 13 residues. The CDR3 sequence is CASSSRTPDEAFF. Written as DNA, the CDR3 is TGTGCCAGCAGTTCAAGGACTCCAGATGAAGCTTTCTTT.

The chain is built from TRBV7-2 and TRBJ1-6; 8 bases fit TRBD1. Germline trimming cut 5 bases from V and 7 bases from J; bases unmatched to any gene: 7. From germline, CDR1 is SGHTA and CDR2 FQGNSA. This CDR3 has 15 residues. The DNA for the CDR3 is TGTGCCAGCAGCGTCCAACAGGGGGGAAATTCACCCCTCCACTTT. It is translated as CASSVQQGGNSPLHF.

The rearrangement uses TRBV7-6 and TRBJ1-1, with D maybe TRBD1 (5 bases). The germline gives CDR1 SGHVS, CDR2 FNYEAQ. V gave up 6 bases and J gave up 4 bases, with 12 bases separating them. This CDR3 spans 13 amino acids. CDR3 loop: CASSPGVLTEAFF. The CDR3 nucleotides read TGTGCCAGCAGTCCGGGGGTACTCACTGAAGCTTTCTTT.

This chain joins TRBV13 and TRBJ2-7; TRBD2 matches at 12 bases. This CDR3 has 15 amino acids. Germline CDR1 PRHDT, CDR2 FYEKMQ (reference sequence). The J segment lost 6 bases and the V segment lost 6 bases, leaving 9 bases of the junction unmatched. This CDR3 reads CASSYRLAGESEQYF. In nucleotides, the CDR3 is TGTGCCAGCAGTTATCGACTAGCGGGGGAATCCGAGCAGTACTTC.

The CDR3 reads CASSSEQGALGYTF. The CDR3 DNA follows: TGTGCCAGCAGTTCTGAACAGGGGGCGCTTGGCTACACCTTC. The chain combines TRBV27 with TRBJ1-2; 9 bases line up with TRBD1. Germline assignment: CDR1 MNHEY and CDR2 SMNVEV (reference sequence). The CDR3 length is 14 residues. V shed 4 bases, J shed 7 bases, and the junction held 7 bases outside the gene matches.

The chain carries TRBV18 and TRBJ1-3; 7 bases match TRBD1. J gave up 7 bases and V 3 bases, and 3 bases lay outside the gene matches. The CDR3 covers 13 residues. Germline V CDR1 and CDR2: KGHSH, LQKENI. For the CDR3, the DNA is TGTGCCAGCTCACCGCAGGGACAGAACACCATATATTTT. It encodes CASSPQGQNTIYF.

The gene calls are TRBV7-9 and TRBJ2-1; D not certain. Germline-derived CDR1 and CDR2 are SEHNR and FQNEAQ (reference sequence). Between the trimmed V and J ends, which lost 1 base and 8 bases, there was a span of 6 bases. The CDR3 spans 12 residues. The CDR3 spells CASSLVSDEQFF. DNA for the CDR3: TGTGCCAGCAGCTTAGTGAGCGATGAGCAGTTCTTC.

V is TRBV27 and J is TRBJ2-5; 10 bases fit TRBD1. CDR3 length: 15 amino acids. The V and J ends lost 5 bases and 4 bases, in that order; junction bases with no gene match: 7. Germline values: CDR1 MNHEY, CDR2 SMNVEV (reference sequence). The CDR3 reads CASSTGQGGRETQYF. The DNA for the CDR3 is TGTGCCAGCAGTACCGGACAGGGGGGAAGAGAGACCCAGTACTTC.

This clone was seen just once. The chain couples TRBV19 to TRBJ1-3; 8 nucleotides align to TRBD1. Germline trimming cut 4 bases from V and 2 bases from J; bases unmatched to any gene: 1. CDR1 LNHDA and CDR2 SQIVND come from the germline V gene (reference sequence). The CDR3 extends over 14 amino acids. CDR3 residues: CASSKQGAGNTIYF. CDR3 DNA sequence: TGTGCCAGTAGTAAACAGGGGGCTGGAAACACCATATATTTT.

This clone was recorded a few times. The V gene is TRBV7-9, the J gene TRBJ2-1, with D tentatively TRBD2 (5 bases). Trimming removed 1 base from V and 4 bases from J, with 14 bases in between. CDR3 length: 16 residues. Germline V gene data show CDR1 as SEHNR and CDR2 as FQNEAQ (reference sequence). For the CDR3, the DNA is TGTGCCAGCAGCTTAGGCCGGGATAATTTGTACAATGAGCAGTTCTTC. Protein product: CASSLGRDNLYNEQFF.

The chain joins TRBV3-1 (or the pseudogene TRBV3-2) to TRBJ2-4; 7 positions match TRBD1. Losses at the gene ends were 5 bases for V and 7 bases for J; bases not matched to a gene: 8. Looked up from germline, CDR1 is LGHDT and CDR2 is YNNKEL (reference sequence). The CDR3 spans 14 residues. This chain's CDR3 is CASSIRTGTNIQYF. CDR3 nucleotide sequence: TGTGCCAGCAGCATCCGGACAGGCACCAACATTCAGTACTTC.

A single count supports this clone. This chain joins TRBV6-5 and TRBJ1-2, with TRBD1 matching 9 bases. Germline V gene lookup returns CDR1 MNHEY and CDR2 SVGAGI. The CDR3 is made up of 12 amino acids. The V segment lost 8 bases and the J segment 5 bases; nucleotides outside the gene matches: 3. CDR3 region: CASLQGAYGYTF. In DNA form, the CDR3 reads TGTGCCAGCCTACAGGGGGCTTATGGCTACACCTTC.

This sequence joins TRBV5-1 and TRBJ2-3; D might be TRBD1 (6 bases). Trimming cost V 0 bases and J 2 bases, with 16 bases left between them. Germline-derived CDR1 and CDR2 are SGHRS and YFSETQ. This CDR3 has 17 amino acids. The CDR3 spells CASSLDAQGKFTDTQYF. CDR3 nucleotides: TGCGCCAGCAGCTTGGATGCCCAGGGGAAGTTCACAGATACGCAGTATTTT. The variable domain in full, with the rest retrieved from reference TRBV5-1 and TRBJ2-3, is KAGVTQTPRYLIKTRGQQVTLSCSPISGHRSVSWYQQTPGQGLQFLFEYFSETQRNKGNFPGRFSGRQFSNSRSEMNVSTLELGDSALYLCASSLDAQGKFTDTQYFGPGTRLTVL.

This clone was seen a handful of times. This chain uses TRBV19 with TRBJ1-6; D ambiguous. CDR1 is LNHDA and CDR2 is SQIVND in the germline V gene (reference sequence). The V gene lost 5 bases and the J gene lost 2 bases, with 7 bases spanning the gap. The CDR3 covers 14 residues. The CDR3 region is CASSRTTYNSPLHF. DNA of the CDR3: TGTGCCAGTAGTCGTACTACCTATAATTCACCCCTCCACTTT.